This entry lists 23 T cell receptor beta chains sequenced from one sample in a study of patients and donors after allogeneic stem cell transplantation. TCRdb re-analysed the RT-PCR reads in MiXCR, keeping a single row per CDR3 protein. The sample yields hundreds of thousands of distinct CDR3 sequences, over 30% seen once. The sample consisted of blood, either unsorted or a sorted T cell fraction (not recorded which). These receptors were taken from a human donor who was either an allogeneic HSCT recipient or a stem cell or donor lymphocyte infusion donor (not recorded which). It is not recorded whose cells these are; they may come from a transplant donor.

V gene TRBV24-1 combines with J gene TRBJ1-2, with D possibly being TRBD1 (6 bases). V dropped 5 bases and J dropped 2 bases, with 8 bases sitting between them. CDR3 size: 13 residues. Germline lookup yields CDR1 KGHDR and CDR2 SFDVKD. The CDR3 reads CATSVQGNYGYTF. CDR3 nucleotide sequence: TGTGCCACCAGTGTCCAGGGGAACTATGGCTACACCTTC.

J is TRBJ2-3 and V is TRBV29-1; D remains unclear. The CDR3 covers 14 residues. Trimming pared 6 bases from V and 0 bases from J, leaving 13 bases between. Germline V gene data show CDR1 as SQVTM and CDR2 as ANQGSEA. As DNA, the CDR3 is TGCAGCGTACGCGACCATGGAAGCACAGATACGCAGTATTTT. Amino acids: CSVRDHGSTDTQYF.

V is TRBV4-1 and J is TRBJ1-2; D gene unclear. V dropped 0 bases and J dropped 1 base, with 12 bases sitting between them. The CDR3 totals 16 residues. Germline CDR1 and CDR2: MGHRA and YSYEKL. The CDR3 bases are TGCGCCAGCAGCCAAGAAGGTAAAGGGTTTAACTATGGCTACACCTTC. This sequence encodes CASSQEGKGFNYGYTF.

This chain uses TRBV25-1 with TRBJ1-2; 11 bases are shared with TRBD1. The CDR3 consists of 13 residues. The germline V gene has CDR1 MGHDK and CDR2 SYGVNS. V was clipped by 4 bases and J by 8 bases; unmatched bases: 3. CDR3 in amino acids: CASSGDRGKGYTF. CDR3 in DNA: TGTGCCAGCAGTGGGGACAGGGGGAAGGGCTACACCTTC.

This clonotype showed up just a few times. The gene calls are TRBV12-3 or TRBV12-4 and TRBJ2-2; 7 nucleotides align to TRBD1. There are 16 residues in the CDR3. The trim removed 4 bases at V and 0 bases at J, leaving 5 bases unmatched. The CDR3 nucleotides are TGTGCCAGCAGTTCCCGGACAGGAACGAACACCGGGGAGCTGTTTTTT. Translated, it gives CASSSRTGTNTGELFF.

CDR3 protein: CASSSQGAGETQYF. For the CDR3, the DNA is TGTGCCAGCAGCTCCCAGGGGGCGGGAGAGACCCAGTACTTC. This rearrangement joins TRBV12-3 or TRBV12-4 to TRBJ2-5; 8 nucleotides align to TRBD1. The CDR3 runs to 14 residues. V lost 6 bases, J lost 4 bases, and 7 bases stayed unmatched.

The chain employs TRBV29-1 and TRBJ2-3, with D unresolved. Germline V gene data show CDR1 as SQVTM and CDR2 as ANQGSEA. Trimming took 6 bases from V and 6 from J, leaving 10 bases between them. The CDR3 runs 11 residues. The CDR3 region is CSVDLGDTQYF. Here the CDR3 DNA reads TGCAGCGTCGACCTAGGGGATACGCAGTATTTT.

The chain has TRBV7-9 and TRBJ1-1; D uncertain. The V and J ends lost 1 base and 4 bases respectively, with 10 bases between them. Germline V gene data show CDR1 as SEHNR and CDR2 as FQNEAQ (reference sequence). The CDR3 runs 14 residues. The CDR3 reads CASSLETRGTEAFF. DNA of the CDR3: TGTGCCAGCAGCTTAGAAACCCGGGGCACTGAAGCTTTCTTT.

This rearrangement joins TRBV4-1 to TRBJ1-5; D remains unclear. The CDR3 runs 12 residues. The germline V gene encodes CDR1 MGHRA and CDR2 YSYEKL. V was cut by 0 bases and J by 14 bases, with 11 bases left in between. This CDR3 reads CASSQDLEAEHF. The CDR3 nucleotides read TGCGCCAGCAGCCAAGATTTGGAAGCAGAGCATTTT.

The chain couples TRBV27 to TRBJ2-7; 7 bases are shared with TRBD1. V dropped 10 bases and J dropped 0; count of bases not matched to a gene: 6. CDR3 length: 13 amino acids. Germline V gene sequence: CDR1 MNHEY, CDR2 SMNVEV (reference sequence). This CDR3 is CATRDSYSYEQYF. The CDR3 DNA sequence: TGTGCCACCCGGGACAGTTACTCCTACGAGCAGTACTTC.

The CDR3 region is CAISGDGTLYEQYF. The CDR3 DNA is TGTGCCATCAGTGGGGACGGTACGTTATACGAGCAGTACTTC. The chain joins TRBV10-3 to TRBJ2-7, with D possibly being TRBD1 or TRBD2 (5 bases each). From germline, CDR1 is ENHRY and CDR2 SYGVKD. V lost 4 bases and J 4 bases, leaving 14 bases between the germline ends. This CDR3 region has 14 residues.

This chain uses TRBV11-2 with TRBJ2-3; D perhaps matches TRBD2 (6 bases). The germline CDR1 and CDR2 sequences are SGHAT and FQNNGV. V lost 5 bases and J 4 bases, leaving 22 bases between the germline ends. There are 17 residues in the CDR3. CDR3 region: CASSQRGGRANPDTQYF. The CDR3, as DNA: TGTGCCAGCAGCCAGAGGGGAGGCAGGGCTAATCCAGATACGCAGTATTTT.

This clonotype has a handful of counts. V is TRBV29-1 and J is TRBJ2-3; TRBD1 might be the D (5 bases). Trimming stripped 0 bases from V and 6 bases from J, with 16 bases between. CDR3 length: 15 amino acids. Germline values: CDR1 SQVTM, CDR2 ANQGSEA. CDR3 bases: TGCAGCGTTGAAGAGTCGGCAGGGATCGGGGATACGCAGTATTTT. Translated: CSVEESAGIGDTQYF.

The V and J genes are TRBV7-3 and TRBJ2-7; weak D call: TRBD2 (5 bases). Per germline, CDR1 SGHTA and CDR2 FQGTGA. V dropped 1 base and J dropped 6 bases, with 16 bases sitting between them. There are 15 residues in the CDR3. The CDR3 is CASSLMGGLASEQYF. The CDR3 DNA reads as TGTGCCAGCAGCTTAATGGGCGGACTGGCCTCCGAGCAGTACTTC.

V and J are TRBV19 and TRBJ1-1; the D gene is possibly TRBD1 (5 bases). Trimming cost V 5 bases and J 8 bases, with 9 bases left between them. The CDR3 is 11 amino acids. Germline CDR1 and CDR2: LNHDA and SQIVND (reference sequence). The CDR3 DNA reads as TGTGCCAGTAGTCTTCACAGGGAAGCTTTCTTT. This codes for CASSLHREAFF. Supplemented by reference TRBV19 and TRBJ1-1, the full variable domain reads DGGITQSPKYLFRKEGQNVTLSCEQNLNHDAMYWYRQDPGQGLRLIYYSQIVNDFQKGDIAEGYSVSREKKESFPLTVTSAQKNPTAFYLCASSLHREAFFGQGTRLTVV.

This clonotype has only a few counts. Here the CDR3 reads CASTERLAGNQPQHF. The CDR3 coding sequence is TGTGCCAGCACCGAAAGATTGGCAGGCAATCAGCCCCAGCATTTT. The chain recombines TRBV2 with TRBJ1-5; D is unresolved. The V end was cut by 7 bases, the J end by 2 bases, with 15 bases between. The CDR3 has 15 amino acids. Germline CDR1 SNHLY, CDR2 FYNNEI.

This clonotype was detected a few times. The chain carries TRBV12-3 or TRBV12-4 and TRBJ1-3; no reliable D call. The CDR3 spans 14 residues. Trimming shortened V by 6 bases and J by 0 bases, and 9 bases separated the two germline ends. CDR3 in amino acids: CASRAESSGNTIYF. Written as DNA, the CDR3 is TGTGCCAGCAGGGCGGAGAGCTCTGGAAACACCATATATTTT.

The chain employs TRBV4-2 and TRBJ2-5; 8 bases line up with TRBD1. Germline trimming cut 0 bases from V and 5 bases from J; bases unmatched to any gene: 5. The germline V gene has CDR1 LGHNA and CDR2 YNFKEQ. The CDR3 consists of 15 residues. The CDR3 nucleotides read TGTGCCAGCAGCCAAGAAGGAACAGGGGGGGAGACCCAGTACTTC. Its protein is CASSQEGTGGETQYF.

This chain uses TRBV29-1 with TRBJ1-1; D remains unclear. Trimming removed 4 bases from V and 0 bases from J, with 6 bases in between. Per the germline V gene, CDR1 is SQVTM and CDR2 is ANQGSEA. The CDR3 extends over 12 amino acids. For the CDR3, the DNA is TGCAGCGTTGGACGGATGAACACTGAAGCTTTCTTT. It specifies CSVGRMNTEAFF.

This clonotype was counted only a few times. DNA for the CDR3: TGTGCCAGCAGTGACTACTTCGTCCGGGACGGAGGCTACGAGCAGTACTTC. It specifies CASSDYFVRDGGYEQYF. This chain links TRBV25-1 with TRBJ2-7; the D call may be TRBD1 or TRBD2 (5 bases each). Between the trimmed V and J ends, which lost 3 bases and 3 bases, there was a span of 21 bases. Germline assignment: CDR1 MGHDK and CDR2 SYGVNS. The CDR3 is 17 amino acids.

The chain couples TRBV4-1 to TRBJ1-1, with D maybe TRBD1 (6 bases). There are 15 residues in the CDR3. Trimming took 1 base from V and 0 from J, leaving 9 bases between them. Germline values: CDR1 MGHRA, CDR2 YSYEKL. The CDR3 region has the DNA TGCGCCAGCAGCCAAGTAGGACAGTTGAACACTGAAGCTTTCTTT. Translation gives CASSQVGQLNTEAFF.

This chain joins TRBV12-3 or TRBV12-4 and TRBJ2-7; 9 bases agree with TRBD1. The CDR3 is made up of 16 amino acids. Unmatched junction bases numbered 10, after V lost 5 bases and J lost 2 bases. DNA for the CDR3: TGTGCCAGCAGTCCCCGGACAGGGGCAATACCCTACGAGCAGTACTTC. Translation gives CASSPRTGAIPYEQYF.

This clonotype was detected only a few times. The chain recombines TRBV28 with TRBJ2-7; TRBD2 matches 8 bases. The CDR3 loop spans 13 amino acids. V lost 8 bases to trimming and J lost 3 bases; unmatched junction nucleotides: 6. Germline lookup yields CDR1 MDHEN and CDR2 SYDVKM. The chain's CDR3 is CASCSGVRYEQYF. CDR3 in DNA: TGTGCCAGCTGTAGCGGGGTTCGCTACGAGCAGTACTTC.